This T cell receptor beta chain comes out of a study of T cell changes during pregnancy in multiple sclerosis. This clone was seen more than once but under ten times. Using immunoSEQ multiplex PCR, the repertoire was profiled, and TCRdb retains in-frame clones only, with some absent. The data contain about 120,000 clones, 93% of them seen just once; the ten biggest clones take up approximately 5.8%. The sequencing here drew on peripheral blood, taken before pregnancy. This TCR was recovered from a female donor with multiple sclerosis, enrolled in a pregnancy study.

CDR3 in DNA: TGTGCCAGCAGCCGGATTACAGCAACTAATGAAAAACTGTTTTTT. It translates to CASSRITATNEKLFF. V usage is TRBV7-2 and J usage is TRBJ1-4; no clear D. Germline CDR1 is SGHTA and CDR2 is FQGNSA. The CDR3 is 15 amino acids. V was shortened by 5 bases and J by 0 bases, with 10 bases between the two germline ends.